The source of this T cell receptor beta chain is a study of blood T cell repertoires in COVID-19. V shed 6 bases and J 0 bases; nucleotides not matched to a gene: 11. Germline-derived CDR1 and CDR2 are LNHDA and SQIVND (reference sequence). The CDR3 loop spans 17 amino acids. During active infection, Seattle patients enrolled and were then monitored through disease. Original processing notes: From reference gene primer amplification, estimates of nucleated cell counts were derived. Some clones are missing from TCRdb's copy, which holds only in-frame ones; the method was immunoSEQ multiplex PCR. V, J and clone size derive from that table, while D and trimming were established from the DNA sequence. The table has 150,000 to 180,000 clones, around 85% seen once.

The sample taken for sequencing was peripheral blood. The J gene is TRBJ1-5, the V gene TRBV19; 7 positions match TRBD1. This TCR was sampled from a man aged 55 to 70 with COVID-19, enrolled during active disease. Here the CDR3 reads CASRSGTENYSNQPQHF. In nucleotides, the CDR3 is TGTGCCAGTAGATCCGGGACAGAGAATTATAGCAATCAGCCCCAGCATTTT.